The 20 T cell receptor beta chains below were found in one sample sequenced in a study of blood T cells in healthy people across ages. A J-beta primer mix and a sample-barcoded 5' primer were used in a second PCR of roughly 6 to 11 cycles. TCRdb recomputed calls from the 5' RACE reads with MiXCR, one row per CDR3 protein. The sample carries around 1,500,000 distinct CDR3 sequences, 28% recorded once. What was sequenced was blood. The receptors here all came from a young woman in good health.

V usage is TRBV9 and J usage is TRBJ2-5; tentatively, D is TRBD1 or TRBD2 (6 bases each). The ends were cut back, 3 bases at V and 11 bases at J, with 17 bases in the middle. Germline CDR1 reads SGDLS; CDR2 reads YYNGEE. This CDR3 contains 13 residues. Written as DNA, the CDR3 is TGTGCCAGCAGCGCGGGGGCTGCCCTAGAGCAGTACTTC. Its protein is CASSAGAALEQYF.

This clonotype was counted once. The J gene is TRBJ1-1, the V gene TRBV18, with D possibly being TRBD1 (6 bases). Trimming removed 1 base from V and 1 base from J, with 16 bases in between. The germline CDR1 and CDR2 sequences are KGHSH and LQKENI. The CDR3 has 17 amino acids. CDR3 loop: CASSPRQGGWRNTEAFF. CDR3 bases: TGTGCCAGCTCACCACGCCAAGGGGGGTGGAGGAACACTGAAGCTTTCTTT.

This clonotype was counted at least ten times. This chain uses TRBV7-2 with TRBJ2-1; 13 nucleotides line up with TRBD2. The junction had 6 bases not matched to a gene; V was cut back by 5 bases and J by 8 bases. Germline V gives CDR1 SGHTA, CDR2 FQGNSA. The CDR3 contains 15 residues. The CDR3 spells CASSPRTSGSYEQFF. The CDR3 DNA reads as TGTGCCAGCAGCCCCCGGACTAGCGGGAGCTATGAGCAGTTCTTC.

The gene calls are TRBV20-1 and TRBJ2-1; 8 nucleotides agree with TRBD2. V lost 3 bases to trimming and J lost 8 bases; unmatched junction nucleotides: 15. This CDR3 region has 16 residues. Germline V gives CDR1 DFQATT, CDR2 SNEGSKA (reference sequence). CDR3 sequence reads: CSASMIGLSGGDEQFF. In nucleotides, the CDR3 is TGCAGTGCTAGCATGATTGGACTATCGGGGGGGGATGAGCAGTTCTTC.

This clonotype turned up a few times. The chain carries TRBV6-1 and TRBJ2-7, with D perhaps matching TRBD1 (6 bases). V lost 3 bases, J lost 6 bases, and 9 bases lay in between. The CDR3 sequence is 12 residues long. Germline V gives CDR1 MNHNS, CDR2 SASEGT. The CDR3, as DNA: TGTGCCAGCAGTGACTTCAGGGGCGAGCAGTACTTC. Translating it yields CASSDFRGEQYF.

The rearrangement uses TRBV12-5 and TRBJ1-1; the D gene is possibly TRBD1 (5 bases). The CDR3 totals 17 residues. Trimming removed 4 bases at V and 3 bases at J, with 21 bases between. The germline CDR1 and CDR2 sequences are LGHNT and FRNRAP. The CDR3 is CASGWMIHGPGDTEAFF. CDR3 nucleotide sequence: TGTGCTAGTGGTTGGATGATACACGGGCCGGGGGACACTGAAGCTTTCTTT. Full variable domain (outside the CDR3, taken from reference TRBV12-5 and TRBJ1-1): DARVTQTPRHKVTEMGQEVTMRCQPILGHNTVFWYRQTMMQGLELLAYFRNRAPLDDSGMPKDRFSAEMPDATLATLKIQPSEPRDSAVYFCASGWMIHGPGDTEAFFGQGTRLTVV.

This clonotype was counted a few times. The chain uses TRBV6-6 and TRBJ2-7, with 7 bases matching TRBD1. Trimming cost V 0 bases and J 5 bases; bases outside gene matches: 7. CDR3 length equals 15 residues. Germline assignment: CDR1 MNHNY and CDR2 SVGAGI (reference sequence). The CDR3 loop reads CASSYSTDRWNEQYF. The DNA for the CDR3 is TGTGCCAGCAGTTACTCGACGGACAGGTGGAACGAGCAGTACTTC.

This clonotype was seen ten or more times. The DNA for the CDR3 is TGTGCCAGCAGCGGCGAGGGGAGCCAGCCCCAGCATTTT. This encodes CASSGEGSQPQHF. J is TRBJ1-5 and V is TRBV9; possibly TRBD1 for D (5 bases). The V end was cut by 3 bases, the J end by 7 bases, with 11 bases between. Germline V gene sequence: CDR1 SGDLS, CDR2 YYNGEE. The CDR3 runs 13 residues.

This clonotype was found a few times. CDR3 sequence reads: CASSLMRGSTDTQYF. CDR3 DNA sequence: TGCGCCAGCAGCTTAATGAGAGGGAGCACAGATACGCAGTATTTT. This chain connects TRBV5-1 to TRBJ2-3; D may be TRBD2 (5 bases). Germline lookup yields CDR1 SGHRS and CDR2 YFSETQ. CDR3 length equals 15 residues. Trimming took off 2 bases at V and 0 bases at J, with 10 bases between the two ends.

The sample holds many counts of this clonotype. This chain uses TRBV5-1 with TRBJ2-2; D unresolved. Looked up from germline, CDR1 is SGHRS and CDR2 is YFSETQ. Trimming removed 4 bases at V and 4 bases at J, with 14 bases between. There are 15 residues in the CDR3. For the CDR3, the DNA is TGCGCCAGCAGCCGTGACGATGCCCTCACCGGGGAGCTGTTTTTT. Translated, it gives CASSRDDALTGELFF.

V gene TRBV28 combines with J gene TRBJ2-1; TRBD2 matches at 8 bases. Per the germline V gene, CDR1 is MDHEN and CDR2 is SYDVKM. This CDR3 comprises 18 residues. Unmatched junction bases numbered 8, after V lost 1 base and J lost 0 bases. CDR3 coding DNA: TGTGCCAGCAGTTTATTAGCGGGGAACTCTTTCTCCTACAATGAGCAGTTCTTC. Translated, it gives CASSLLAGNSFSYNEQFF.

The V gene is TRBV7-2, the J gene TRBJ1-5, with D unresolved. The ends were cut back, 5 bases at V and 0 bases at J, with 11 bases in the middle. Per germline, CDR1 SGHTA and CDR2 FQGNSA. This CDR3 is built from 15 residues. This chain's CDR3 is CASSRAGYSNQPQHF. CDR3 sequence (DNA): TGTGCCAGCAGCCGCGCGGGGTATAGCAATCAGCCCCAGCATTTT. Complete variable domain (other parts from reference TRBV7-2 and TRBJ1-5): GAGVSQSPSNKVTEKGKDVELRCDPISGHTALYWYRQSLGQGLEFLIYFQGNSAPDKSGLPSDRFSAERTGGSVSTLTIQRTQQEDSAVYLCASSRAGYSNQPQHFGDGTRLSIL.

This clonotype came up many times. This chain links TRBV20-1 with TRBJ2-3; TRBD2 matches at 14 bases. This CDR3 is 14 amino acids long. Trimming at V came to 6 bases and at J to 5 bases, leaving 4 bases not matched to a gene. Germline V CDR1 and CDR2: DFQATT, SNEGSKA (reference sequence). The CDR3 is CSAYGTSGGDTQYF. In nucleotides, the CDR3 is TGCAGTGCCTACGGGACTAGCGGGGGAGATACGCAGTATTTT.

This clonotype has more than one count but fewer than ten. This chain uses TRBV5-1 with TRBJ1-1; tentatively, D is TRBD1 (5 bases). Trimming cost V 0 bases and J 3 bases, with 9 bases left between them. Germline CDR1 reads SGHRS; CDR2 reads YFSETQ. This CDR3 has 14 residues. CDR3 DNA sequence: TGCGCCAGCAGCTTGGCGGCCAGGGACACTGAAGCTTTCTTT. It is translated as CASSLAARDTEAFF.

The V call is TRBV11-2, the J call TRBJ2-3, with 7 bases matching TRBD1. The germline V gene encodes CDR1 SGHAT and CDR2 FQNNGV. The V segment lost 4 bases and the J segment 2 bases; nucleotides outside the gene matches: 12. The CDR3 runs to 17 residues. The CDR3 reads CASSYPGQRIHTDTQYF. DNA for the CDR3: TGTGCCAGCAGCTATCCGGGACAGCGGATTCACACAGATACGCAGTATTTT. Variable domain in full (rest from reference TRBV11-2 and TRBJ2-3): EAGVAQSPRYKIIEKRQSVAFWCNPISGHATLYWYQQILGQGPKLLIQFQNNGVVDDSQLPKDRFSAERLKGVDSTLKIQPAKLEDSAVYLCASSYPGQRIHTDTQYFGPGTRLTVL.

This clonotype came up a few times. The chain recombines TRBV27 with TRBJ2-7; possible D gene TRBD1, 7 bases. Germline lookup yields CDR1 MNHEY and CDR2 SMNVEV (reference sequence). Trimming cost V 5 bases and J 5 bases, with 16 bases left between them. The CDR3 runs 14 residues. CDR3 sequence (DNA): TGTGCCAGCAGTAGAGGGACAGCTAGCGACGAGCAGTACTTC. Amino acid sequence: CASSRGTASDEQYF.

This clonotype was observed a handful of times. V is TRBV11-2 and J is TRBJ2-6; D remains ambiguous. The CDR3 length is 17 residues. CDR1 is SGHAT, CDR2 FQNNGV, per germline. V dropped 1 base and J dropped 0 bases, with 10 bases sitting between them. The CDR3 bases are TGTGCCAGCAGCTTAGGACCCATCTCCTCTGGGGCCAACGTCCTGACTTTC. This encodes CASSLGPISSGANVLTF.

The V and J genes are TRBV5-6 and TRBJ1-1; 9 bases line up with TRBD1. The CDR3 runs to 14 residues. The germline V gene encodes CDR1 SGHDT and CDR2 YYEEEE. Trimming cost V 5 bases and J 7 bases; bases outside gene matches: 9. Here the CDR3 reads CASSLTGGSIEAFF. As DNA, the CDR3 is TGTGCCAGCAGTTTGACAGGGGGTAGTATTGAAGCTTTCTTT. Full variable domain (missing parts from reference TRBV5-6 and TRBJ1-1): DAGVTQSPTHLIKTRGQQVTLRCSPKSGHDTVSWYQQALGQGPQFIFQYYEEEERQRGNFPDRFSGHQFPNYSSELNVNALLLGDSALYLCASSLTGGSIEAFFGQGTRLTVV.

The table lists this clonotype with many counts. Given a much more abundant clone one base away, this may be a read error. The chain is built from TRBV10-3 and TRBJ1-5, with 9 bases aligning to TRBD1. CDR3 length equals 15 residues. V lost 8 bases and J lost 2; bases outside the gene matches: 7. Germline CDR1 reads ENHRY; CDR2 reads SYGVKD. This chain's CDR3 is CAIAMGDRGNQPQHF. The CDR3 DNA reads TGTGCCATCGCGATGGGGGACAGGGGCAATCAGCCCCAGCATTTT.

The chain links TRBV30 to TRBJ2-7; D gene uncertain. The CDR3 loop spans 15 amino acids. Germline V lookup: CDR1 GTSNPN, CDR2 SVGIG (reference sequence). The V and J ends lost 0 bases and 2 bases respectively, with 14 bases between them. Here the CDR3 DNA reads TGTGCCTGGAGTGTGTCGGGCAGGCTAACCTACGAGCAGTACTTC. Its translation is CAWSVSGRLTYEQYF.